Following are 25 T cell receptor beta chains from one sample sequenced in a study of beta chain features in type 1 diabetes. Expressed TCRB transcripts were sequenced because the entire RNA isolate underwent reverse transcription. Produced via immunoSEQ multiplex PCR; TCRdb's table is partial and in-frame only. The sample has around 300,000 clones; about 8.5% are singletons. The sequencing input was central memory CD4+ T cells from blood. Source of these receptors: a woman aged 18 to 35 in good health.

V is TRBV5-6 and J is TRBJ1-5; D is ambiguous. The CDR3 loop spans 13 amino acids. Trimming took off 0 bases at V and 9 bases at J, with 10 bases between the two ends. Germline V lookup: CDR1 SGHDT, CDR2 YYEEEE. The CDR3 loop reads CASSLDGSGPQHF. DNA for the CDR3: TGTGCCAGCAGCTTGGACGGTTCAGGGCCCCAGCATTTT. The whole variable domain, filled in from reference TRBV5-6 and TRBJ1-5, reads DAGVTQSPTHLIKTRGQQVTLRCSPKSGHDTVSWYQQALGQGPQFIFQYYEEEERQRGNFPDRFSGHQFPNYSSELNVNALLLGDSALYLCASSLDGSGPQHFGDGTRLSIL.

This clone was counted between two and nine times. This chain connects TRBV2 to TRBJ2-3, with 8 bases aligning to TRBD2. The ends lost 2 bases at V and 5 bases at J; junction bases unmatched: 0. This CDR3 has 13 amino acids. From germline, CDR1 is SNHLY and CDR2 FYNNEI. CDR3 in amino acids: CASSELAGDTQYF. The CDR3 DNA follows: TGTGCCAGCAGTGAACTAGCGGGAGATACGCAGTATTTT.

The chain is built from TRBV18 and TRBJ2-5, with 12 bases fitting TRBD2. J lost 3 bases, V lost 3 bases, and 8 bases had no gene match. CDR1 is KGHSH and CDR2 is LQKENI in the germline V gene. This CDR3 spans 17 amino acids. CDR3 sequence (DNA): TGTGCCAGCTCACCCGTACTAGCGGGGGGAAGGAAAGAGACCCAGTACTTC. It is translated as CASSPVLAGGRKETQYF.

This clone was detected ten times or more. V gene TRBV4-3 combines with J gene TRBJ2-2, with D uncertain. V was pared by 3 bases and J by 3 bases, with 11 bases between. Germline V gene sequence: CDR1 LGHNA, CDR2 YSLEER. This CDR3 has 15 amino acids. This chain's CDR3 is CASSHVGVDTGELFF. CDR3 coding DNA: TGCGCCAGCAGCCATGTTGGAGTGGACACCGGGGAGCTGTTTTTT.

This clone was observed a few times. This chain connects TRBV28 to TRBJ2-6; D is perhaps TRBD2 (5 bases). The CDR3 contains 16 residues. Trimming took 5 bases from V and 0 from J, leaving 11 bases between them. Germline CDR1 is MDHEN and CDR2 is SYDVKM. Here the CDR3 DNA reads TGTGCCAGCAGTACCCCCGGACTCTCTGGGGCCAACGTCCTGACTTTC. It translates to CASSTPGLSGANVLTF.

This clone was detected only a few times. CDR3: CSFKWGMNTEAFF. CDR3 nucleotides: TGCAGCTTCAAGTGGGGAATGAACACTGAAGCTTTCTTT. The rearrangement links TRBV29-1 to TRBJ1-1, with D unclear. This CDR3 has 13 amino acids. V was cut by 8 bases and J by 0 bases, with 13 bases left in between. Germline CDR1 reads SQVTM; CDR2 reads ANQGSEA.

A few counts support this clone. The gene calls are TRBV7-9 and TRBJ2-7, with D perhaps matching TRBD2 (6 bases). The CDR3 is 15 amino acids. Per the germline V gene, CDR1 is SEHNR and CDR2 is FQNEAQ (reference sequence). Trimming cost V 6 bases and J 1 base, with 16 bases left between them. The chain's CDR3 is CASSLSGILSYEQYF. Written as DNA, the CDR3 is TGTGCCAGCAGTCTTAGCGGAATTCTTTCCTACGAGCAGTACTTC. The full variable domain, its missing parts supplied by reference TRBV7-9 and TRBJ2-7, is DTGVSQNPRHKITKRGQNVTFRCDPISEHNRLYWYRQTLGQGPEFLTYFQNEAQLEKSRLLSDRFSAERPKGSFSTLEIQRTEQGDSAMYLCASSLSGILSYEQYFGPGTRLTVT.

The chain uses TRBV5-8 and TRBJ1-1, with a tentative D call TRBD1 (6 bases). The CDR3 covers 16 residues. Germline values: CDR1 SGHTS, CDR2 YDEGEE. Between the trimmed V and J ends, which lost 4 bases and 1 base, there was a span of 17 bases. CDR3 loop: CASSAEFVQGNTEAFF. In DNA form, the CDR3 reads TGTGCCAGCAGCGCCGAATTTGTACAGGGGAACACTGAAGCTTTCTTT.

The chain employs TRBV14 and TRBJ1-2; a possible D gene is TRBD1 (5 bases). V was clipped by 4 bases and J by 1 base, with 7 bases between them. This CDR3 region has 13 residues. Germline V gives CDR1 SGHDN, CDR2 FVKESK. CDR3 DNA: TGTGCCAGCAGCCTTGACAGTAACTATGGCTACACCTTC. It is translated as CASSLDSNYGYTF.

The CDR3 spells CASSLTTGSGANVLTF. CDR3 nucleotide sequence: TGCGCCAGCAGCTTAACGACAGGCTCTGGGGCCAACGTCCTGACTTTC. The chain carries TRBV5-1 and TRBJ2-6; a weak D match, TRBD1 (6 bases). CDR3 length: 16 residues. Trimming left V 2 bases short and J 0 bases short, with 9 bases between. Germline CDR1 and CDR2: SGHRS and YFSETQ.

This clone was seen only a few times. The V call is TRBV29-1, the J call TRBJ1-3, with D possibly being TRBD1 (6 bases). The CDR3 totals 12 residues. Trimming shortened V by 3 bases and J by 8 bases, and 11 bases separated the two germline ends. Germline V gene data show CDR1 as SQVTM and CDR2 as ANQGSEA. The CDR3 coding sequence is TGCAGCGTTGACAGGGGCCCACACACCATATATTTT. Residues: CSVDRGPHTIYF. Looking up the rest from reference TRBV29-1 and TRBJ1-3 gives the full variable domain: SAVISQKPSRDICQRGTSLTIQCQVDSQVTMMFWYRQQPGQSLTLIATANQGSEATYESGFVIDKFPISRPNLTFSTLTVSNMSPEDSSIYLCSVDRGPHTIYFGEGSWLTVV.

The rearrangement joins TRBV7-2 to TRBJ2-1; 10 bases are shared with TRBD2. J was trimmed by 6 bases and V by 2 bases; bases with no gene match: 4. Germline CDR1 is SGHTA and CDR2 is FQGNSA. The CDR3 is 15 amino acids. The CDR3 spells CASSLPSGGRNEQFF. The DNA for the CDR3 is TGTGCCAGCAGCTTACCTAGCGGGGGCCGCAATGAGCAGTTCTTC.

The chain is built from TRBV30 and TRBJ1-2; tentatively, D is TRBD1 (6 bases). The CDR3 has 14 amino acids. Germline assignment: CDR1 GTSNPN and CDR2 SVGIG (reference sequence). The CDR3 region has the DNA TGTGCGAACCCAAGGACAGTCGCCCACTATGGCTACACCTTC. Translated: CANPRTVAHYGYTF.

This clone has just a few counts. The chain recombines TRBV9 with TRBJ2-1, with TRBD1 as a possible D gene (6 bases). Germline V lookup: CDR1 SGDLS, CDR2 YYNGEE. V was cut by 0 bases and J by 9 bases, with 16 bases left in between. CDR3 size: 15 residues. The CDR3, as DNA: TGTGCCAGCAGCGTAGTTGAGAGGGGGTTCGGTGAGCAGTTCTTC. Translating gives CASSVVERGFGEQFF.

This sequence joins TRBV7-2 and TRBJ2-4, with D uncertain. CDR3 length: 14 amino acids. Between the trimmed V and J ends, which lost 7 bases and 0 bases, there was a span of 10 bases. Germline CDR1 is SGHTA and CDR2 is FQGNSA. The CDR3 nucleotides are TGTGCCAGCACCCCTTCGGTAGCCAAAAACATTCAGTACTTC. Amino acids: CASTPSVAKNIQYF.

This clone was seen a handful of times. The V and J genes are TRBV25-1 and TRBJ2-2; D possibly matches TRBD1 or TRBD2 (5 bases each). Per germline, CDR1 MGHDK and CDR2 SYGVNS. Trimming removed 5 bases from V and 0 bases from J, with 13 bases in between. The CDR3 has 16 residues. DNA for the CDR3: TGTGCCAGCAGTCTATCCGGGACGTCGAACACCGGGGAGCTGTTTTTT. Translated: CASSLSGTSNTGELFF.

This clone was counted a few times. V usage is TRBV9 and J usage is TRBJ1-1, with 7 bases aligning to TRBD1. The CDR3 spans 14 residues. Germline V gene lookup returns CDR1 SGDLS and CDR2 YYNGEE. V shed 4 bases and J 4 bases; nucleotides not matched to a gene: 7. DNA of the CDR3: TGTGCCAGCAGCCCTCAAACAGGGGTCACTGAAGCTTTCTTT. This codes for CASSPQTGVTEAFF. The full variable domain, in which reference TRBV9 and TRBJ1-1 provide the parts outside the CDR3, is DSGVTQTPKHLITATGQRVTLRCSPRSGDLSVYWYQQSLDQGLQFLIQYYNGEERAKGNILERFSAQQFPDLHSELNLSSLELGDSALYFCASSPQTGVTEAFFGQGTRLTVV.

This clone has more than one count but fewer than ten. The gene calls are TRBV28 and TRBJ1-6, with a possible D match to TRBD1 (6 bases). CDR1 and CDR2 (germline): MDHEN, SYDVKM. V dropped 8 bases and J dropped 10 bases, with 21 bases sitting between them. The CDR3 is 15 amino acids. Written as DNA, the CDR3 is TGTGCCAGCCAGCCGGGGGCGGGGGCTGGGTCACCCCTCCACTTT. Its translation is CASQPGAGAGSPLHF.

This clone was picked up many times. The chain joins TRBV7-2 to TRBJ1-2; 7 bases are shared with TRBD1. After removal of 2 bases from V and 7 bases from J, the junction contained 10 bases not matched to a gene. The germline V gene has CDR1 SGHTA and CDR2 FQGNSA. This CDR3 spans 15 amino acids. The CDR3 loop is CASSLKWQGGRGYTF. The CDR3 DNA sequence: TGTGCCAGCAGCTTAAAATGGCAGGGGGGCCGTGGCTACACCTTC. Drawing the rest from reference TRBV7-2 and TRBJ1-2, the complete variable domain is GAGVSQSPSNKVTEKGKDVELRCDPISGHTALYWYRQSLGQGLEFLIYFQGNSAPDKSGLPSDRFSAERTGGSVSTLTIQRTQQEDSAVYLCASSLKWQGGRGYTFGSGTRLTVV.

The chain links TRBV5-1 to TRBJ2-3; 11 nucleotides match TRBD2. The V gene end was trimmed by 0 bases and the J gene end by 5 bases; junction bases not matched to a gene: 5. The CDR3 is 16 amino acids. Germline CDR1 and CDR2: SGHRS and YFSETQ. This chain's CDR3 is CASSLDPGTSGDTQYF. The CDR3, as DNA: TGCGCCAGCAGCTTGGATCCTGGGACTAGCGGAGATACGCAGTATTTT.

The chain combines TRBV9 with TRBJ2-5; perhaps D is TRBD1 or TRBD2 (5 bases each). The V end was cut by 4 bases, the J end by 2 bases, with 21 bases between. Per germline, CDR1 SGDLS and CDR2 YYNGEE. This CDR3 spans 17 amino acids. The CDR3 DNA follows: TGTGCCAGCAGCCAAGAGAAGTTTCTAGCAGGGCAAGAGACCCAGTACTTC. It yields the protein CASSQEKFLAGQETQYF. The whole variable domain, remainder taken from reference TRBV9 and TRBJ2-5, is DSGVTQTPKHLITATGQRVTLRCSPRSGDLSVYWYQQSLDQGLQFLIQYYNGEERAKGNILERFSAQQFPDLHSELNLSSLELGDSALYFCASSQEKFLAGQETQYFGPGTRLLVL.

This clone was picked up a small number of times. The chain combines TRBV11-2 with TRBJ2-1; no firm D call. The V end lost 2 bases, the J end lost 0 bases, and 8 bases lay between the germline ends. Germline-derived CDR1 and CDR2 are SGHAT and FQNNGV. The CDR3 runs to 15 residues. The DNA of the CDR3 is TGTGCCAGCAGCTTATCGGCGAGCTCCTACAATGAGCAGTTCTTC. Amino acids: CASSLSASSYNEQFF.

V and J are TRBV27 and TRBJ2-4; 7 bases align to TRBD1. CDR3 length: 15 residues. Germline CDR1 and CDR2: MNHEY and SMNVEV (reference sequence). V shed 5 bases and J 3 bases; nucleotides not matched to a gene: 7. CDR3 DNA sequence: TGTGCCAGCAGTCAACAGACAGGGATCAAAAACATTCAGTACTTC. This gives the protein CASSQQTGIKNIQYF.

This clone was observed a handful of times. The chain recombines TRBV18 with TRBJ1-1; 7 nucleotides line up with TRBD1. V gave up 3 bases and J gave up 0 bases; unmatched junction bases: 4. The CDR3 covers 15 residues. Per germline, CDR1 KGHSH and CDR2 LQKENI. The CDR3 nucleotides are TGTGCCAGCTCACCGGGACAGAACATGAACACTGAAGCTTTCTTT. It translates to CASSPGQNMNTEAFF.

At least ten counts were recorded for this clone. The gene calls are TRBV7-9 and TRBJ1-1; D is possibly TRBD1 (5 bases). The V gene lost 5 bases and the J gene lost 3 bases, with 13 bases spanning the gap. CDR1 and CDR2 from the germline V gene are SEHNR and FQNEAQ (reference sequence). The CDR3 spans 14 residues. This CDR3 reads CASSAGAVDTEAFF. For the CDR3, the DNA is TGTGCCAGCAGCGCTGGGGCTGTGGACACTGAAGCTTTCTTT.